This T cell receptor (beta chain) was recovered during a study of blood T cell repertoires in COVID-19. Study as a whole: Samples of COVID-19 (acute and convalescent) were obtained from the United States, Italy and Spain. In each case, the material was cDNA or gDNA derived from T cells, B-cell-depleted T cells, or PBMCs.

Only in-frame clones appear in the TCRdb table, and some are missing; sequencing was by immunoSEQ multiplex PCR. The sample shows around 250,000 clones, around 85% of them seen only once. This CDR3 comprises 14 residues. Germline CDR1 is SGHRS and CDR2 is YFSETQ. V lost 1 base and J 4 bases, leaving 12 bases between the germline ends. J is TRBJ2-7 and V is TRBV5-1, with a tentative D call TRBD1 (5 bases). The sequence came from a woman in her forties or fifties who had recovered from COVID-19. What was sequenced was PBMCs or T cells enriched from blood (not recorded which). CDR3 amino acids: CASSLMTAAYEQYF. CDR3 in DNA: TGCGCCAGCAGCTTGATGACAGCCGCGTACGAGCAGTACTTC.